The rows below give T cell receptor beta chains drawn from one sample of a study of control samples from healthy donors and cancer patients. TCRdb's copy holds only in-frame clones and misses some; the assay was immunoSEQ multiplex PCR. The sample records about 120,000 clones, around 89% being singletons. The sequenced sample consisted of blood. The receptors stem from a man between 50 and 59 years old in good health. The CDR3 runs from the conserved cysteine through the conserved F or W. D genes are given only for firm matches. Expanded clones are given a class, and other clones once, few, many or no size at all.

CASSLMGERSPDTQYF | TGTGCCAGCAGTTTAATGGGGGAGAGATCACCAGATACGCAGTATTTT | 16 | TRBJ2-3 | - | TRBV27 | -
CASSYLRGGNQPQHF | TGTGCCAGCAGTTACCTCCGGGGGGGCAATCAGCCCCAGCATTTT | 15 | TRBJ1-5 | - | TRBV6-2/TRBV6-3 | few
CASSQLGPEGQYF | TGTGCCAGCAGTCAATTAGGACCGGAGGGACAGTACTTC | 13 | TRBJ2-7 | - | TRBV6-5 | -
CASTWGSYGYTF | TGTGCCAGCACCTGGGGGTCCTATGGCTACACCTTC | 12 | TRBJ1-2 | - | TRBV12-3/TRBV12-4 | -
CASSEARGVTGTDTQYF | TGTGCCAGCAGTGAAGCGCGGGGGGTGACAGGCACAGATACGCAGTATTTT | 17 | TRBJ2-3 | TRBD2 | TRBV6-1 | -
CASSKGGARHYGYTF | TGTGCCAGCAGCAAAGGCGGGGCTCGGCACTATGGCTACACCTTC | 15 | TRBJ1-2 | - | TRBV21-1 | once
CASGPAPYEQYF | TGTGCCAGCGGTCCAGCACCCTACGAGCAGTACTTC | 12 | TRBJ2-7 | - | TRBV3-1/TRBV3-2 | -
CAISWDRARGETQYF | TGTGCCATCAGTTGGGACAGGGCGAGAGGGGAGACCCAGTACTTC | 15 | TRBJ2-5 | TRBD1 | TRBV10-3 | -
CASSVSRGPGNTEAFF | TGTGCCAGCAGTGTATCCCGGGGCCCTGGGAACACTGAAGCTTTCTTT | 16 | TRBJ1-1 | - | TRBV6-1 | -
CASSQGQGNYGYTF | TGTGCCAGCAGCCAAGGCCAGGGGAACTATGGCTACACCTTC | 14 | TRBJ1-2 | - | TRBV3-1/TRBV3-2 | -
CASSDIKGAEAFF | TGTGCCAGCAGCGACATTAAGGGGGCTGAAGCTTTCTTT | 13 | TRBJ1-1 | - | TRBV5-5 | -
CASSLRDRGTYEQYF | TGTGCCAGCAGTCTCCGGGACAGGGGCACCTACGAGCAGTACTTC | 15 | TRBJ2-7 | TRBD1 | TRBV6-5 | -
CSVEDSSYNEQFF | TGCAGCGTTGAAGACAGCTCCTACAATGAGCAGTTCTTC | 13 | TRBJ2-1 | - | TRBV29-1 | -
CASSPLAVETQYF | TGTGCCAGCAGCCCGCTCGCGGTGGAGACCCAGTACTTC | 13 | TRBJ2-5 | - | TRBV5-6 | -
CASSFGTYGYTF | TGTGCCAGCAGCTTCGGGACATATGGCTACACCTTC | 12 | TRBJ1-2 | - | TRBV7-8 | -
CASSLVSWATQETQYF | TGTGCCAGCAGCTTGGTCTCGTGGGCTACCCAAGAGACCCAGTACTTC | 16 | TRBJ2-5 | - | TRBV5-6 | -
CASSVGDHTDTQYF | TGTGCCAGCAGCGTTGGGGACCACACAGATACGCAGTATTTT | 14 | TRBJ2-3 | - | TRBV9 | -
CASSQETGTLYGYTF | TGCGCCAGCAGCCAAGAGACGGGGACCCTGTATGGCTACACCTTC | 15 | TRBJ1-2 | - | TRBV4-1 | -
CASSPRPTGRLEAFF | TGTGCCAGCAGCCCCCGCCCGACAGGTCGCCTTGAAGCTTTCTTT | 15 | TRBJ1-1 | - | TRBV7-2 | -
CASTPTGTEYYEQYF | TGCGCCAGCACCCCTACCGGGACGGAGTACTACGAGCAGTACTTC | 15 | TRBJ2-7 | - | TRBV5-1 | -
CASSYSKGSANIQYF | TGTGCCAGCAGTTACTCGAAGGGCAGCGCAAACATTCAGTACTTC | 15 | TRBJ2-4 | - | TRBV6-5 | few
CASSLATRGTGELFF | TGTGCCAGCAGCTTGGCAACCAGGGGTACCGGGGAGCTGTTTTTT | 15 | TRBJ2-2 | - | TRBV5-4 | -